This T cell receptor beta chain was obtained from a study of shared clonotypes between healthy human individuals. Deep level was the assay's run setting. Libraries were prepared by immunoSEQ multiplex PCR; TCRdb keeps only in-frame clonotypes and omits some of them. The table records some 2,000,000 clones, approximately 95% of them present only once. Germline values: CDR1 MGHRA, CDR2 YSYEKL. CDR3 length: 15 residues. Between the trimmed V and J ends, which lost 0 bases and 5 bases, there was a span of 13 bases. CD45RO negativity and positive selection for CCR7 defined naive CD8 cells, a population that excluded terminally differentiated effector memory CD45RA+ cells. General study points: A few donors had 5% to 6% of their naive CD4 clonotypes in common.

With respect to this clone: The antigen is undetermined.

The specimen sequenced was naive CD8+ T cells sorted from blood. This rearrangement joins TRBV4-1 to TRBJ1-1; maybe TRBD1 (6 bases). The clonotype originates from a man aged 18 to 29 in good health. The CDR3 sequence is CASSQEHRVPTEAFF. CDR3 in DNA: TGCGCCAGCAGCCAAGAACACAGGGTGCCGACTGAAGCTTTCTTT.